These 23 T cell receptor beta chains originate from one sample sequenced in a study of T cell responses to AZD1222 COVID-19 vaccine. Here immunoSEQ multiplex PCR was the method, and the copy in TCRdb shows in-frame clones only, minus some. The sample has tens of thousands of clones, around 90% seen once. This material consisted of peripheral blood, taken on day 0 of AZD1222 vaccination. The receptors were sampled from an adult in good health.

V usage is TRBV6-5 and J usage is TRBJ2-1; D is uncertain. The CDR3 is 11 amino acids. V was trimmed by 5 bases and J by 10 bases, leaving 9 bases between them. Germline-derived CDR1 and CDR2 are MNHEY and SVGAGI. For the CDR3, the DNA is TGTGCCAGCAGTCTAGGCCTCGAGCAGTTCTTC. Its translation: CASSLGLEQFF.

The rearrangement uses TRBV6-2 or TRBV6-3 and TRBJ1-5; tentative D call: TRBD1 (5 bases). The CDR3 spans 15 residues. Trimming cost V 6 bases and J 0 bases, with 12 bases left between them. Germline V gives CDR1 MNHEY, CDR2 SVGEGT. The CDR3 nucleotides read TGTGCCAGCAGCACGGGGGGACTTAGCAATCAGCCCCAGCATTTT. Translation: CASSTGGLSNQPQHF.

The chain joins TRBV6-5 to TRBJ2-2; TRBD1 aligns across 7 bases. The CDR3 spans 15 residues. Germline V lookup: CDR1 MNHEY, CDR2 SVGAGI. V shed 2 bases, J shed 6 bases, and the junction held 6 bases outside the gene matches. CDR3 nucleotides: TGTGCCAGCAGTTACCTCTCAGGGGGATCCGGGGAGCTGTTTTTT. Amino acids: CASSYLSGGSGELFF.

The gene calls are TRBV6-5 and TRBJ1-6, with a weak D call TRBD1 (5 bases). V lost 2 bases, J lost 10 bases, and 12 bases lay in between. Germline values: CDR1 MNHEY, CDR2 SVGAGI. CDR3 length equals 14 residues. The CDR3 loop is CASSYARVESPLHF. Here the CDR3 DNA reads TGTGCCAGCAGTTACGCCAGGGTGGAATCACCCCTCCACTTT.

The chain is built from TRBV25-1 and TRBJ2-1; tentative D call: TRBD1 (6 bases). The CDR3 contains 16 residues. CDR1 and CDR2 (germline): MGHDK, SYGVNS. The V and J ends lost 3 bases and 0 bases respectively, with 12 bases between them. The CDR3 bases are TGTGCCAGCAGTGACCCAGGGGTGAACTCCTACAATGAGCAGTTCTTC. Translation: CASSDPGVNSYNEQFF.

The chain joins TRBV7-9 to TRBJ1-4; D unresolved. The CDR3 loop spans 14 amino acids. The V gene lost 1 base and the J gene lost 6 bases, with 9 bases spanning the gap. Germline CDR1 and CDR2: SEHNR and FQNEAQ (reference sequence). This CDR3 is CASSLGAGDEKLFF. The CDR3 DNA follows: TGTGCCAGCAGCTTAGGTGCTGGGGATGAAAAACTGTTTTTT.

J is TRBJ2-7 and V is TRBV4-3, with TRBD1 matching over 7 bases. V trimming: 4 bases; J trimming: 1 base; junction bases outside the gene matches: 7. Germline CDR1 LGHNA, CDR2 YSLEER. The CDR3 has 15 amino acids. CDR3 sequence: CASSPGTGQSYEQYF. The DNA for the CDR3 is TGCGCCAGCAGCCCAGGAACGGGACAGTCCTACGAGCAGTACTTC.

This chain links TRBV7-3 with TRBJ1-1; TRBD1 is a possible D gene (6 bases). In germline, CDR1 is SGHTA, CDR2 FQGTGA. Trimming cost V 2 bases and J 4 bases, with 8 bases left between them. This CDR3 is built from 13 residues. The CDR3 loop reads CASSLLQGTEAFF. DNA of the CDR3: TGTGCCAGCAGCTTACTACAGGGCACTGAAGCTTTCTTT.

The chain joins TRBV9 to TRBJ1-3; 8 bases line up with TRBD1. Germline lookup yields CDR1 SGDLS and CDR2 YYNGEE. The CDR3 length is 15 residues. V dropped 4 bases and J dropped 2; count of bases not matched to a gene: 5. CDR3 sequence reads: CASSPGDRTGNTIYF. CDR3 sequence (DNA): TGTGCCAGCAGCCCCGGGGACAGGACTGGAAACACCATATATTTT.

This clone was seen once. J is TRBJ1-2 and V is TRBV6-2 or TRBV6-3; possibly TRBD1 for D (5 bases). The CDR3 totals 17 residues. The V gene's germline CDR1 is MNHEY and CDR2 SVGEGT. V gave up 0 bases and J gave up 0 bases, with 14 bases separating them. The CDR3 DNA reads as TGTGCCAGCAGTTACTCGGGCAGGGCTTGGGCTAACTATGGCTACACCTTC. It translates to CASSYSGRAWANYGYTF.

The chain combines TRBV7-8 with TRBJ2-1; D is possibly TRBD1 or TRBD2 (6 bases each). The V gene lost 1 base and the J gene lost 0 bases, with 16 bases spanning the gap. Germline CDR1 is SGHVS and CDR2 is FQNEAQ. This CDR3 is 18 amino acids long. CDR3 in DNA: TGTGCCAGCAGCTTAGAGGGGGGTATTTCGTCCTCCTACAATGAGCAGTTCTTC. It translates to CASSLEGGISSSYNEQFF.

The chain couples TRBV7-9 to TRBJ2-7; TRBD1 matches at 7 bases. This CDR3 has 15 residues. The J segment lost 1 base and the V segment lost 1 base, leaving 4 bases of the junction unmatched. Germline CDR1 SEHNR, CDR2 FQNEAQ (reference sequence). CDR3 in amino acids: CASSLEGDRSYEQYF. The CDR3 coding sequence is TGTGCCAGCAGCTTAGAGGGGGACAGATCCTACGAGCAGTACTTC.

This clone occurred once. This specimen includes other DNA sequences encoding the same CDR3. The J gene is TRBJ1-5, the V gene TRBV30; TRBD1 might be the D (6 bases). Germline V CDR1 and CDR2: GTSNPN, SVGIG (reference sequence). The ends were cut back, 1 base at V and 4 bases at J, with 8 bases in the middle. CDR3 length: 13 amino acids. The CDR3 is CAWSGGANQPQHF. CDR3 DNA: TGTGCCTGGAGTGGGGGGGCAAATCAGCCCCAGCATTTT.

CDR3 loop: CASSYVDSPLHF. As DNA, the CDR3 is TGTGCCAGCAGTTACGTTGATTCACCCCTCCACTTT. This chain connects TRBV6-5 to TRBJ1-6; D gene ambiguous. The CDR3 runs 12 residues. Trimming removed 2 bases from V and 8 bases from J, with 4 bases in between. Germline assignment: CDR1 MNHEY and CDR2 SVGAGI.

This rearrangement joins TRBV2 to TRBJ1-6; TRBD1 agrees at 10 bases. With 4 bases clipped from V and 6 bases from J, the junction kept 6 bases outside the gene matches. Germline loops: CDR1 SNHLY, CDR2 FYNNEI. The CDR3 runs to 16 residues. CDR3 region: CASSATGGDFNSPLHF. The CDR3 DNA reads as TGTGCCAGCAGTGCGACAGGGGGCGACTTTAATTCACCCCTCCACTTT. The variable domain in full, completed from reference TRBV2 and TRBJ1-6, reads EPEVTQTPSHQVTQMGQEVILRCVPISNHLYFYWYRQILGQKVEFLVSFYNNEISEKSEIFDDQFSVERPDGSNFTLKIRSTKLEDSAMYFCASSATGGDFNSPLHFGNGTRLTVT.

This chain links TRBV13 with TRBJ1-2; 8 nucleotides line up with TRBD1. This CDR3 region has 16 residues. Germline V gene data show CDR1 as PRHDT and CDR2 as FYEKMQ (reference sequence). J was trimmed by 2 bases and V by 3 bases; bases with no gene match: 8. The CDR3 spells CASSFAGGALNYGYTF. The CDR3 region has the DNA TGTGCCAGCAGCTTCGCAGGGGGCGCGTTGAACTATGGCTACACCTTC. Complete variable domain (other parts from reference TRBV13 and TRBJ1-2): AAGVIQSPRHLIKEKRETATLKCYPIPRHDTVYWYQQGPGQDPQFLISFYEKMQSDKGSIPDRFSAQQFSDYHSELNMSSLELGDSALYFCASSFAGGALNYGYTFGSGTRLTVV.

This clone was found a few times. The CDR3 spells CASNPQGPLNTEAFF. As DNA, the CDR3 is TGTGCCAGCAACCCACAGGGGCCATTGAACACTGAAGCTTTCTTT. This chain joins TRBV28 and TRBJ1-1; the match to TRBD1 covers 7 bases. J lost 0 bases, V lost 7 bases, and 8 bases had no gene match. The CDR3 consists of 15 residues. From germline, CDR1 is MDHEN and CDR2 SYDVKM.

In this sample, this clone turned up a few times. The rearrangement uses TRBV7-8 and TRBJ2-7, with D maybe TRBD1 (5 bases). CDR1 is SGHVS and CDR2 is FQNEAQ in the germline V gene. Trimming took 6 bases from V and 9 from J, leaving 18 bases between them. The length of the CDR3 is 13 residues. The DNA for the CDR3 is TGTGCCAGCAGTTATGGGGCACACGAAGGGCAGTACTTC. Translation: CASSYGAHEGQYF.

V is TRBV3-1 (or the pseudogene TRBV3-2) and J is TRBJ2-2; D possibly corresponds to TRBD2 (5 bases). V shed 0 bases and J shed 4 bases, with 12 bases lying between them. CDR1 is LGHDT, CDR2 YNNKEL, per germline (reference sequence). CDR3 length equals 16 residues. The CDR3 spells CASSQEVHAGTGELFF. In DNA form, the CDR3 reads TGTGCCAGCAGCCAAGAGGTCCATGCGGGCACCGGGGAGCTGTTTTTT.

The CDR3 nucleotides read TGTGCCAGCAGCCCGGACAGAAGACTCCTTAACTATGGCTACACCTTC. The encoded protein is CASSPDRRLLNYGYTF. The rearrangement uses TRBV7-2 and TRBJ1-2; possible D gene TRBD1, 6 bases. This CDR3 has 16 amino acids. Germline V CDR1 and CDR2: SGHTA, FQGNSA. The ends were cut back, 5 bases at V and 1 base at J, with 17 bases in the middle.

The chain uses TRBV7-8 and TRBJ1-1; D is unclear. The V end was cut by 5 bases, the J end by 1 base, with 14 bases between. Germline V lookup: CDR1 SGHVS, CDR2 FQNEAQ. The CDR3 has 15 residues. The CDR3 is CASSVLVLTNTEAFF. The CDR3 DNA follows: TGTGCCAGCAGCGTATTGGTACTGACGAACACTGAAGCTTTCTTT.

The chain uses TRBV23-1 and TRBJ2-1; no definite D call. TRBV23-1 is labeled an ORF, and its function is uncertain. V was trimmed by 4 bases and J by 6 bases, leaving 4 bases between them. The CDR3 loop spans 11 amino acids. This CDR3 reads CASSPGNEQFF. DNA for the CDR3: TGCGCCAGCAGTCCGGGCAATGAGCAGTTCTTC.

V and J are TRBV9 and TRBJ2-7; maybe TRBD2 (6 bases). The CDR3 has 14 amino acids. Germline loops: CDR1 SGDLS, CDR2 YYNGEE. V dropped 4 bases and J dropped 0 bases, with 11 bases sitting between them. As DNA, the CDR3 is TGTGCCAGCAGCCCCGGGACTTCCTCCTACGAGCAGTACTTC. Its protein product is CASSPGTSSYEQYF.